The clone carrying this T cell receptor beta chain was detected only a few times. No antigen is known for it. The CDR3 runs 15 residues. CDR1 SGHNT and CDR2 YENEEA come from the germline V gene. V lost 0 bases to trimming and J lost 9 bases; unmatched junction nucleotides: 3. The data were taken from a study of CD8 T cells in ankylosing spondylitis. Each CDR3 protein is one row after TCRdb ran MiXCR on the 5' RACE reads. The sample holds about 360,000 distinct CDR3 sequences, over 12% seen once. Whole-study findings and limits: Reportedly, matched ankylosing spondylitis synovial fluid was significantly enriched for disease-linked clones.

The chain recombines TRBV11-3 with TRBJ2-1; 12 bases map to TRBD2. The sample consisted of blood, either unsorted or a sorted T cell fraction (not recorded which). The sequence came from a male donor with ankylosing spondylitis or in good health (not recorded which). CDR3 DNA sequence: TGTGCCAGCAGCTTAGATGGACTAGCGGGACGTGAGCAGTTCTTC. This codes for CASSLDGLAGREQFF.